These T cell receptor beta chains were read from a single sample in a study of T cell responses to AZD1222 COVID-19 vaccine. TCRdb keeps only in-frame clones here, not all; method: immunoSEQ multiplex PCR. The sample shows 130,000 to 150,000 clones, 80% to 85% of them seen only once. Sample: peripheral blood, taken on day 0 of MenACWY control vaccination. The receptor set was obtained from an adult in good health. Both conserved end residues are part of each CDR3. D genes are given only for firm matches. Clone size, where shown, is once, few, many, or a class for clones that have expanded.

TRBD1,TRBJ1-2,.,TRBV7-9,CASSPGTVYYGYTF,TGTGCCAGCAGCCCCGGGACAGTTTACTATGGCTACACCTTC
TRBD1,TRBJ2-1,.,TRBV19,CASSDPRDRYYNEQFF,TGTGCCAGTAGTGACCCCCGGGACAGGTATTACAATGAGCAGTTCTTC
.,TRBJ1-1,.,TRBV7-2,CASSLSRGLDYEAFF,TGTGCCAGCAGCTTAAGCAGGGGACTAGACTATGAAGCTTTCTTT
.,TRBJ2-1,.,TRBV6-6,CASGLAASYNEQFF,TGTGCCAGCGGCTTAGCGGCCTCCTACAATGAGCAGTTCTTC
TRBD2,TRBJ2-3,.,TRBV18,CASSPLPRTSGGITDTQYF,TGTGCCAGCTCACCACTTCCACGGACTAGCGGGGGAATCACAGATACGCAGTATTTT
TRBD1,TRBJ2-1,.,TRBV29-1,CSVEERARGQGTYNEQFF,TGCAGCGTTGAAGAGCGGGCCAGGGGACAGGGAACCTACAATGAGCAGTTCTTC
TRBD1,TRBJ1-2,once,TRBV28,CASKFRGASNYGYTF,TGTGCCAGCAAATTCAGGGGGGCCAGTAACTATGGCTACACCTTC
.,TRBJ1-2,.,TRBV18,CASSPEGYGYTF,TGTGCCAGCTCACCGGAGGGGTATGGCTACACCTTC
.,TRBJ1-3,.,TRBV30,CAWSRGSGNTIYF,TGTGCCTGGAGTAGGGGATCTGGAAACACCATATATTTT
.,TRBJ2-3,.,TRBV29-1,CSVEDRMGAGGLDTQYF,TGCAGCGTTGAAGATCGTATGGGAGCGGGCGGGTTAGATACGCAGTATTTT
.,TRBJ1-4,.,TRBV6-1,CASSAPHRVTNEKLFF,TGTGCCAGCAGTGCCCCCCATAGGGTGACTAATGAAAAACTGTTTTTT
.,TRBJ1-1,.,TRBV3-1/TRBV3-2,CASSQGGEAFF,TGTGCCAGCAGCCAAGGAGGAGAAGCTTTCTTT
TRBD1,TRBJ2-2,.,TRBV3-1/TRBV3-2,CASSPGTAGTGELFF,TGTGCCAGCAGCCCCGGGACAGCCGGAACCGGGGAGCTGTTTTTT
TRBD1,TRBJ2-5,.,TRBV6-2/TRBV6-3,CASSFQQGAGETQYF,TGTGCCAGCAGTTTCCAGCAGGGGGCCGGGGAGACCCAGTACTTC
TRBD1,TRBJ1-4,.,TRBV5-1,CASSLQGQGNEKLFF,TGCGCCAGCAGCCTGCAGGGACAGGGGAATGAAAAACTGTTTTTT
TRBD1,TRBJ2-3,.,TRBV12-5,CASGWDREGVRRQDTQYF,TGTGCTAGTGGTTGGGACAGGGAAGGGGTACGACGACAAGATACGCAGTATTTT
TRBD2,TRBJ2-2,.,TRBV5-5,CASSLVRAGGTNTGELFF,TGTGCCAGCAGCTTGGTACGAGCGGGGGGTACGAACACCGGGGAGCTGTTTTTT
.,TRBJ1-2,.,TRBV28,CASSSDMTFYGYTF,TGTGCCAGCAGTTCCGACATGACTTTCTATGGCTACACCTTC
.,TRBJ1-3,.,TRBV6-1,CASTQAEGGRYTIYF,TGTGCCAGCACTCAAGCGGAAGGGGGGAGATACACCATATATTTT
.,TRBJ2-2,.,TRBV5-1,CASFSRGINTGELFF,TGCGCCAGCTTTTCTCGGGGGATAAACACCGGGGAGCTGTTTTTT
.,TRBJ1-5,.,TRBV6-5,CASRDRHNSNQPQHF,TGTGCCAGCAGAGACCGACACAATAGCAATCAGCCCCAGCATTTT
.,TRBJ1-2,.,TRBV7-3,CASSPSKNYGYTF,TGTGCCAGCAGCCCCTCGAAGAACTATGGCTACACCTTC
.,TRBJ1-5,.,TRBV19,CASRRGRNQPQHF,TGTGCCAGCCGTCGGGGCCGCAATCAGCCCCAGCATTTT